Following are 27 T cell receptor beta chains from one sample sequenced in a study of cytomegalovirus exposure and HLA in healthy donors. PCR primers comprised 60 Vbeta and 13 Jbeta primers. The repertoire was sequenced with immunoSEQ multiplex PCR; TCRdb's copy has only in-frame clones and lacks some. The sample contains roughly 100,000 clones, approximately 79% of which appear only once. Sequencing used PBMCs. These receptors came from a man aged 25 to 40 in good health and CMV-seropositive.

The CDR3 nucleotides are TGTGCCAGCAGCGTCCGGGACAGGATCAGGGGCTACACCTTC. Protein: CASSVRDRIRGYTF. The rearrangement links TRBV13 to TRBJ1-2; 8 nucleotides agree with TRBD1. The CDR3 consists of 14 residues. Germline trimming cut 5 bases from V and 8 bases from J; bases unmatched to any gene: 10. Germline V gene lookup returns CDR1 PRHDT and CDR2 FYEKMQ (reference sequence).

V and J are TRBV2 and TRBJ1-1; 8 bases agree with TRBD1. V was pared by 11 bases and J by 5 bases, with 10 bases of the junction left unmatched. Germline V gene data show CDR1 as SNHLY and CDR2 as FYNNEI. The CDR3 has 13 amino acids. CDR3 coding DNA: TGTGCCGGGGCAGGGGGCGCGAAGACTGAAGCTTTCTTT. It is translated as CAGAGGAKTEAFF.

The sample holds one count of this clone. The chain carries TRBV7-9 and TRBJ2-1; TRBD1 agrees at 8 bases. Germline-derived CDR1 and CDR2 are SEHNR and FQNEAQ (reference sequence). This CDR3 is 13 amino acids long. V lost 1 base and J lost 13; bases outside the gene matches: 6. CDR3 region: CASSLGTGNRQFF. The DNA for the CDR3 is TGTGCCAGCAGCTTAGGGACAGGGAATAGACAGTTCTTC. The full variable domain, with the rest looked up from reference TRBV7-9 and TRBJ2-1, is DTGVSQNPRHKITKRGQNVTFRCDPISEHNRLYWYRQTLGQGPEFLTYFQNEAQLEKSRLLSDRFSAERPKGSFSTLEIQRTEQGDSAMYLCASSLGTGNRQFFGPGTRLTVL.

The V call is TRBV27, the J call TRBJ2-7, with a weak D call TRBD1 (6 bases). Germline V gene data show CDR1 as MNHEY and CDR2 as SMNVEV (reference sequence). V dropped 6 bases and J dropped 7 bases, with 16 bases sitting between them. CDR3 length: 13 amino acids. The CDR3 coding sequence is TGTGCCAGCAGCCCGGGACACCTCGGGGAGCAGTACTTC. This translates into CASSPGHLGEQYF.

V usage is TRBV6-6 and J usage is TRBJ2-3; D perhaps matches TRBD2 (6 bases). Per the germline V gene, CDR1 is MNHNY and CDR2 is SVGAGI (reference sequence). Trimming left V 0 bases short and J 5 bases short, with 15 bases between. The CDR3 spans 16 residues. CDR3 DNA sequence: TGTGCCAGCAGTTACTCGCCCCTCCCGGGGGAAGATACGCAGTATTTT. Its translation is CASSYSPLPGEDTQYF.

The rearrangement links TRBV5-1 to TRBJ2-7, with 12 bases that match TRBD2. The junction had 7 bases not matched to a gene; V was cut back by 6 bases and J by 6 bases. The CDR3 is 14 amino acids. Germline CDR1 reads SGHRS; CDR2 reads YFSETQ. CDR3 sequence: CASNPSGGAVEQYF. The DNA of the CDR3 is TGCGCCAGCAATCCTAGCGGGGGGGCTGTCGAGCAGTACTTC.

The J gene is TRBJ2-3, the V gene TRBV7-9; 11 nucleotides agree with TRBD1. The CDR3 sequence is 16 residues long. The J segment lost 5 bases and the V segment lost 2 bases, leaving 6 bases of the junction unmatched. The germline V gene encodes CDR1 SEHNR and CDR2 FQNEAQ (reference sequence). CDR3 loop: CASSLKYGTGGDTQYF. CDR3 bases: TGTGCCAGCAGCTTAAAGTATGGGACAGGGGGAGATACGCAGTATTTT.

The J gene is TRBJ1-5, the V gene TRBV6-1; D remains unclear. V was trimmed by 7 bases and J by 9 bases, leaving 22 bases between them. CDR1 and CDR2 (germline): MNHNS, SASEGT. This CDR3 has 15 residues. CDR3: CASTYTWPPRGPQHF. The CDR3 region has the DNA TGTGCCAGCACTTATACGTGGCCCCCTCGGGGGCCCCAGCATTTT.

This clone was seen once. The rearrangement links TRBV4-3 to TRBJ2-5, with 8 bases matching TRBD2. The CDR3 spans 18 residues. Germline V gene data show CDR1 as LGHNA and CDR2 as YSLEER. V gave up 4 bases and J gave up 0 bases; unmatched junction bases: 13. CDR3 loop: CASSLWGRGGGYQETQYF. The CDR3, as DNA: TGCGCCAGCAGCCTGTGGGGTCGCGGCGGGGGGTACCAAGAGACCCAGTACTTC.

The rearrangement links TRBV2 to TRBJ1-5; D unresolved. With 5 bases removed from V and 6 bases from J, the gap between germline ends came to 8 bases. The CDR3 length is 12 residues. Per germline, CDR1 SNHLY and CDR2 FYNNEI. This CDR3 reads CASSPVGQPQHF. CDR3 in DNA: TGTGCCAGCAGTCCCGTCGGTCAGCCCCAGCATTTT.

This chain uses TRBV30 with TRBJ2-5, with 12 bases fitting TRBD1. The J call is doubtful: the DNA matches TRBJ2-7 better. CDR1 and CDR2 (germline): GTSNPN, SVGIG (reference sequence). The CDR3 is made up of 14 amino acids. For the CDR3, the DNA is TGTGCCTGGGGGCCGGGACAGGGGGCCCACGAGCAGTACTTC. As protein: CAWGPGQGAHEQYF.

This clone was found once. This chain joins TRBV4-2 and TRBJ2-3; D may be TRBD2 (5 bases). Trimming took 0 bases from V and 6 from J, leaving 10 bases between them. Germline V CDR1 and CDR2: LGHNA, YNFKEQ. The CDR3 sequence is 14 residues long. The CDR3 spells CASSQDIRGDTQYF. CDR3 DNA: TGTGCCAGCAGCCAAGATATACGGGGTGATACGCAGTATTTT.

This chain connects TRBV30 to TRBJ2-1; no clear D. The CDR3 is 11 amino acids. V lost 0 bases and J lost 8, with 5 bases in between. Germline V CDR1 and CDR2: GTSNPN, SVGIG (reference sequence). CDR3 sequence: CAWSVLDEQFF. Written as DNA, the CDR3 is TGTGCCTGGAGTGTACTCGATGAGCAGTTCTTC.

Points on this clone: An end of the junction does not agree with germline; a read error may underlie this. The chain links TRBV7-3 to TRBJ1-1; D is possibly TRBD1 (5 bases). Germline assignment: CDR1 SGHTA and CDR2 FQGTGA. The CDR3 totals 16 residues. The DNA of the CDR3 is TGTGCCAGCAGGTTAAATCCCGGAGGGGTAGGCACTGAAGCTTTCTTT. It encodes CASRLNPGGVGTEAFF.

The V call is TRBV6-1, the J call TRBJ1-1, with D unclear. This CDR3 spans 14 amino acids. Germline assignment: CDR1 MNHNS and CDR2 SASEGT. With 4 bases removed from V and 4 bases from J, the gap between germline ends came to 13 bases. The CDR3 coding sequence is TGTGCCAGCAGTGTCGAACAGTTGGCCACTGAAGCTTTCTTT. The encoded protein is CASSVEQLATEAFF.

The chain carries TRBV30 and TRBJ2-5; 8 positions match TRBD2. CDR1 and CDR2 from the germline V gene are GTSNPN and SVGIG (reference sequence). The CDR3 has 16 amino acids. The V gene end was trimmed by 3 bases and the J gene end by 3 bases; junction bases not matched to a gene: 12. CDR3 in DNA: TGTGCCTGGAGACGGGGGGGGCCAAGGCCGAAAGAGACCCAGTACTTC. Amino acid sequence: CAWRRGGPRPKETQYF.

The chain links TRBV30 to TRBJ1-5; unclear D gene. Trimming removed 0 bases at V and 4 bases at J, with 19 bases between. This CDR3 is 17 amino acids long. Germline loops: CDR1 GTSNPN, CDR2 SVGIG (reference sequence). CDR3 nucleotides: TGTGCCTGGAGTGTTAGTTCAAGAGGGATGAGAAATCAGCCCCAGCATTTT. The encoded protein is CAWSVSSRGMRNQPQHF.

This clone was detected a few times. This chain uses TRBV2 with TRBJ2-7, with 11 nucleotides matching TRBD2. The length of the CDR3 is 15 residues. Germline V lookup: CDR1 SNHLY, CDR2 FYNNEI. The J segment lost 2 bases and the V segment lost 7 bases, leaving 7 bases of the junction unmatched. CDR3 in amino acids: CASMLAGGFTYEQYF. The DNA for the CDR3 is TGTGCCAGCATGCTAGCGGGGGGCTTTACCTACGAGCAGTACTTC.

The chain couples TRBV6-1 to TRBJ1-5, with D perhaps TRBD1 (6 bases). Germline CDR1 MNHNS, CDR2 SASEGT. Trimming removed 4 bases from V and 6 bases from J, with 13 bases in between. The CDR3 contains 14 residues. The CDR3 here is CASSAHRVGQPQHF. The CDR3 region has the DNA TGTGCCAGCAGTGCACACAGGGTGGGTCAGCCCCAGCATTTT.

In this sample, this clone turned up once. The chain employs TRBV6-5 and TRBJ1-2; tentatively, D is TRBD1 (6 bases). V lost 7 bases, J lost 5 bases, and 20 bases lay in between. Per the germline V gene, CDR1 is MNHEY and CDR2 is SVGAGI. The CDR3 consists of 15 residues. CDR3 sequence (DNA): TGTGCCAGCACCCCCTCAGGGGCCGCCTATTATGGCTACACCTTC. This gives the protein CASTPSGAAYYGYTF.

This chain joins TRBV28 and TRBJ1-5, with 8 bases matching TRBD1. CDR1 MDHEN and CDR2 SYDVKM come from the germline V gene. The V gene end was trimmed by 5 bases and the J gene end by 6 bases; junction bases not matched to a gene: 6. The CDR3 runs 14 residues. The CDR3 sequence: CASSLGQGGQPQHF. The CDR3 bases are TGTGCCAGCAGTCTAGGACAGGGCGGTCAGCCCCAGCATTTT.

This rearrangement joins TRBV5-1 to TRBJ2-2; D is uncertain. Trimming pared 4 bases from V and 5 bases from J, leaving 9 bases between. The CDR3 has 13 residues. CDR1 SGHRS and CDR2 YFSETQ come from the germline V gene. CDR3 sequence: CASSLDGTGELFF. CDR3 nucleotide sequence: TGCGCCAGCAGCCTAGACGGTACCGGGGAGCTGTTTTTT.

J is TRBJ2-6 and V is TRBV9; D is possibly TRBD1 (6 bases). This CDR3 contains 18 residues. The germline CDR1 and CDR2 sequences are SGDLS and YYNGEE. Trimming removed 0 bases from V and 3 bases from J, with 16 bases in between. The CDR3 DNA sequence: TGTGCCAGCAGCGTAGACTCCGGGACACCTTATGGGGCCAACGTCCTGACTTTC. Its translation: CASSVDSGTPYGANVLTF.

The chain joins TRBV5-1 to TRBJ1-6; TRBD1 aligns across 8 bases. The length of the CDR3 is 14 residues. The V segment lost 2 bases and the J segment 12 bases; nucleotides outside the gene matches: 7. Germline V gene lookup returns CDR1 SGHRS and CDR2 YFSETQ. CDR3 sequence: CASSLRTGTEPLHF. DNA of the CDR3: TGCGCCAGCAGCTTACGGACAGGGACCGAACCCCTCCACTTT.

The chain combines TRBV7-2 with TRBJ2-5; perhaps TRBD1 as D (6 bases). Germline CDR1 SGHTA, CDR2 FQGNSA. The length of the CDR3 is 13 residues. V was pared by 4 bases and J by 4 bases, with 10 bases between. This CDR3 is CASSWRGGETQYF. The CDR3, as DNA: TGTGCCAGCAGCTGGAGAGGGGGAGAGACCCAGTACTTC.

The CDR3 spells CASSYHNRVSSYEQYF. CDR3 DNA: TGTGCCAGCAGTTACCATAACAGGGTTAGCTCCTACGAGCAGTACTTC. V and J are TRBV6-5 and TRBJ2-7; tentative D call: TRBD1 (6 bases). This CDR3 is built from 16 residues. The germline gives CDR1 MNHEY, CDR2 SVGAGI. With 2 bases removed from V and 0 bases from J, the gap between germline ends came to 14 bases.

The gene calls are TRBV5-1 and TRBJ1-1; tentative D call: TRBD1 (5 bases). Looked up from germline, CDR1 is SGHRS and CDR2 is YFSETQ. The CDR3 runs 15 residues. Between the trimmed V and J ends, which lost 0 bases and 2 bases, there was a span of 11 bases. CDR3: CASSLAGGDNTEAFF. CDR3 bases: TGCGCCAGCAGCTTGGCCGGGGGGGATAACACTGAAGCTTTCTTT.